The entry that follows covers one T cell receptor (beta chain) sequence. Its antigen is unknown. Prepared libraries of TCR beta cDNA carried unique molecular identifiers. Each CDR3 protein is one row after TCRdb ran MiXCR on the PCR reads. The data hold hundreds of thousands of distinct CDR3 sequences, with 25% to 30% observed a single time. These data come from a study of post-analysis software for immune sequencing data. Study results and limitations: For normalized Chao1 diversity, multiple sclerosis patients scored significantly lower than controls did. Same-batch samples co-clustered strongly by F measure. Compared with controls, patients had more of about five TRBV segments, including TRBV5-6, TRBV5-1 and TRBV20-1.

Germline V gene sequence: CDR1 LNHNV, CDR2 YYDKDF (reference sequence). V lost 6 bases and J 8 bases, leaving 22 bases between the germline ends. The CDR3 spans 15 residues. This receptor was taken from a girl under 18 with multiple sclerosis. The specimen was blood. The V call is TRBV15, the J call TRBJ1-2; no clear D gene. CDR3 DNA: TGTGCCACCAGAAGTGTTCAGGAGGCGTATATAGGCTACACCTTC. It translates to CATRSVQEAYIGYTF.